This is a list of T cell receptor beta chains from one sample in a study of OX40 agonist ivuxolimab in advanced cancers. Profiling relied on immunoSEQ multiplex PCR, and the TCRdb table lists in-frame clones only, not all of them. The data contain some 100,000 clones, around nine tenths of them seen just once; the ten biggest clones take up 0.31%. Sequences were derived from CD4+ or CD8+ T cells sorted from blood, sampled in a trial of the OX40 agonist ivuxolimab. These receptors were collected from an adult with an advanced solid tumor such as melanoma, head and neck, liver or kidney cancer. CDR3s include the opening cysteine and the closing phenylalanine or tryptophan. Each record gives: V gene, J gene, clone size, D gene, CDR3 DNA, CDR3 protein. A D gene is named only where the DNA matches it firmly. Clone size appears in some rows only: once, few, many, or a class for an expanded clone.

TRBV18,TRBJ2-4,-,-,TGTGCCAGCTCACCAATGGCGGAGGACATTCAGTACTTC,CASSPMAEDIQYF
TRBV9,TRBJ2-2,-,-,TGTGCCAGCAGCTATCTTAGCGGTACCGGGGAGCTGTTTTTT,CASSYLSGTGELFF
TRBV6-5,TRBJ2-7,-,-,TGTGCCAGCAGAGGGGATACCTACGAGCAGTACTTC,CASRGDTYEQYF
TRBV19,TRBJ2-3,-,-,TGTGCCAGTAGCAGTCTCGGTGCTAGTCTCACAGATACGCAGTATTTT,CASSSLGASLTDTQYF
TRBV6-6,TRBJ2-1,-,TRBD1,TGTGCCAGCAGTGACAGGGTCAACAATGAGCAGTTCTTC,CASSDRVNNEQFF
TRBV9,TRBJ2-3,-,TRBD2,TGTGCCAGCAGCGCGGCGGGAGACGGAGATACGCAGTATTTT,CASSAAGDGDTQYF
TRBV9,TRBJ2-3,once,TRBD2,TGTGCCAGCAGCCCGATGACTAGCGGGAGGTCAGCAGATACGCAGTATTTT,CASSPMTSGRSADTQYF
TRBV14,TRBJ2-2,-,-,TGTGCCAGCAGCCAACTTCTTGGGGGTACCGGGGAGCTGTTTTTT,CASSQLLGGTGELFF
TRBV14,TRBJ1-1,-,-,TGTGCCAGCAACCTGTTGGAGAGTATGAACACTGAAGCTTTCTTT,CASNLLESMNTEAFF
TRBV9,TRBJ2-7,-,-,TGTGCCAGCAGCGTAGCTGTCGCGACAGGCCGCAACGAGCAGTACTTC,CASSVAVATGRNEQYF
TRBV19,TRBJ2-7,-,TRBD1,TGTGCCAGTAGTTACATGGGACAGGGATACTACGAGCAGTACTTC,CASSYMGQGYYEQYF
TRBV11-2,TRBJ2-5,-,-,TGTGCCAGCGAAAGGCAGGGTTTAGAGACCCAGTACTTC,CASERQGLETQYF
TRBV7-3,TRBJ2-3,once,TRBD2,TGTGCCAGCAGCTTCGGCAGCGGGGGCACAGATACGCAGTATTTT,CASSFGSGGTDTQYF
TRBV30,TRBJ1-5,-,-,TGTGCCTGGAGTGTAGGGACTAGCAATCAGCCCCAGCATTTT,CAWSVGTSNQPQHF
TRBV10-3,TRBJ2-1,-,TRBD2,TGTGCCATCAGTCGGACTAGCTCCTACAATGAGCAGTTCTTC,CAISRTSSYNEQFF
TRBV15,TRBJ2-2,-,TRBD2,TGTGCCACCAGCAGAGATGAGCGACTAGCGGGAGGGGCCGGGGAGCTGTTTTTT,CATSRDERLAGGAGELFF
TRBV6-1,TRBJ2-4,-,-,TGTGCCAGCAGTGAAGGAGGGGGGCGGCACATTCAGTACTTC,CASSEGGGRHIQYF
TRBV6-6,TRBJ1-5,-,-,TGTGCCAGCGCTGTCATAGGTAGCAATCAGCCCCAGCATTTT,CASAVIGSNQPQHF
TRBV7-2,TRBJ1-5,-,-,TGTGCCAGCAGCTCAACCGTTAGGGAGCCCCAGCATTTT,CASSSTVREPQHF
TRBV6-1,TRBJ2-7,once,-,TGTGCCAGCTCGAGGGACACAAGCTACGAGCAGTACTTC,CASSRDTSYEQYF
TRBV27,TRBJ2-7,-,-,TGTGCCAGCCGCCGAGGACGGGACTCCTACGAGCAGTACTTC,CASRRGRDSYEQYF
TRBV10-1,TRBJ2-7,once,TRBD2,TGCGCCAGCAGGGCTAGCGGGAGCTACGAGCAGTACTTC,CASRASGSYEQYF
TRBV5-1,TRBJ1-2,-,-,TGCGCCAGCAGCTTAATAGGGTTGGCCGACTATGGCTACACCTTC,CASSLIGLADYGYTF
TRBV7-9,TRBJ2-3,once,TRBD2,TGTGCCAGCAGCCTTTTAGCGGGAGGTGAATATTTT,CASSLLAGGEYF
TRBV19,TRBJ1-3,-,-,TGTGCCAGTAGTATCGAGGTCGCCGGAAACACCATATATTTT,CASSIEVAGNTIYF
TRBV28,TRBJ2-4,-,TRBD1,TGTGCCAGCAGATTAGGACAGGGGACGGCCAAAAACATTCAGTACTTC,CASRLGQGTAKNIQYF
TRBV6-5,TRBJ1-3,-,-,TGTGCCAGCGCTAGGGGGTCTGGAAACACCATATATTTT,CASARGSGNTIYF
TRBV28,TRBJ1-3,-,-,TGTGCCAGCAGTCCCCCGGGACCGCTCTCTGGAAACACCATATATTTT,CASSPPGPLSGNTIYF
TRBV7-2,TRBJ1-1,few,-,TGTGCCAGCAGCTTAGCTTATGAAGCTTTCTTT,CASSLAYEAFF
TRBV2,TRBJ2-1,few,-,TGTGCCAGCAGCGGACTGCAGAGGCAGTTCTTC,CASSGLQRQFF
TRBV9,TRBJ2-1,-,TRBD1,TGTGCCAGCAGCGTAGGCCCGACAGGGGTAAACAATGAGCAGTTCTTC,CASSVGPTGVNNEQFF
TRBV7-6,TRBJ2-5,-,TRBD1,TGTGCCAGCACCCTGACAGGGGAAGAGACCCAGTACTTC,CASTLTGEETQYF
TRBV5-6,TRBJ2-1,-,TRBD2,TGTGCCAGCAGCCCCGGGACTAGCGTCTACAATGAGCAGTTCTTC,CASSPGTSVYNEQFF
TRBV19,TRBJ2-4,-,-,TGTGCCAGTAGTGGGCAGGGGTACCGAAACATTCAGTACTTC,CASSGQGYRNIQYF
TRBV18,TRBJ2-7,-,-,TGTGCCAGCTCAGGAGTCCCCTACGAGCAGTACTTC,CASSGVPYEQYF